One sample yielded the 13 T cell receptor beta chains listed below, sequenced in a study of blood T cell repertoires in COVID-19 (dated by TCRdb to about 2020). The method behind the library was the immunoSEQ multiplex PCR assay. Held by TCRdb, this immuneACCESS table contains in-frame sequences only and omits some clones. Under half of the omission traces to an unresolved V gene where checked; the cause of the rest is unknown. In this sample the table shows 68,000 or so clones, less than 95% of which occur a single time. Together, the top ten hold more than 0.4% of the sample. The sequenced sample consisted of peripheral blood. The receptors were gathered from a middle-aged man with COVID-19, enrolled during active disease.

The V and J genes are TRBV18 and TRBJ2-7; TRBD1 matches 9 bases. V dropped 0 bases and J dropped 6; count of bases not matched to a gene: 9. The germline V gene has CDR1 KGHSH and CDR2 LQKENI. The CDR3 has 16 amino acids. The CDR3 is CASSPPSQTGGAEQYF. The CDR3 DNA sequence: TGTGCCAGCTCACCACCTTCTCAGACAGGGGGGGCCGAGCAGTACTTC.

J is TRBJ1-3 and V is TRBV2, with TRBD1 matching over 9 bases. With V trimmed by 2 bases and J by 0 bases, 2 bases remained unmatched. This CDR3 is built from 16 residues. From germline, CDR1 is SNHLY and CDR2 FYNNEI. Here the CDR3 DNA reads TGTGCCAGCAGTGAATGGGACAGGGTCTCTGGAAACACCATATATTTT. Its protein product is CASSEWDRVSGNTIYF.

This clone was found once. CDR3 DNA sequence: TGCGCCAGCAGCGCGCCGGAGGGTAGCGGGATACAGTATTTT. Its protein is CASSAPEGSGIQYF. The chain joins TRBV5-1 to TRBJ2-3, with 8 bases identical to TRBD2. The CDR3 contains 14 residues. After removal of 4 bases from V and 12 bases from J, the junction contained 13 bases not matched to a gene. Germline CDR1 SGHRS, CDR2 YFSETQ.

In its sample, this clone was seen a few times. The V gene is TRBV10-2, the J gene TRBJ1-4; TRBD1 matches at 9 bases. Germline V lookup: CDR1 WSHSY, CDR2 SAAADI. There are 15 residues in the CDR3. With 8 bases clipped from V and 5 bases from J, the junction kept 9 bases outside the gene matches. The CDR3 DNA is TGCGCCAGCGGTACAGGGGGCGGGGGAAATGAAAAACTGTTTTTT. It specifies CASGTGGGGNEKLFF.

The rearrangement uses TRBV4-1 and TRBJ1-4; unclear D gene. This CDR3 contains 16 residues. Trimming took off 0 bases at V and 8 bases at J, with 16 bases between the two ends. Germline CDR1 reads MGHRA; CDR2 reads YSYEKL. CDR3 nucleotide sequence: TGCGCCAGCAGCCAAGATAGGTCGGGGATTGGAGAAAAACTGTTTTTT. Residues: CASSQDRSGIGEKLFF.

The CDR3 DNA reads as TGCGCCAGCGGCGATCCACGGGGTTTCCCCTACGAGCAGTACTTC. It codes for CASGDPRGFPYEQYF. The V call is TRBV5-1, the J call TRBJ2-7; D might be TRBD2 (5 bases). Germline-derived CDR1 and CDR2 are SGHRS and YFSETQ. The CDR3 has 15 amino acids. The V gene lost 7 bases and the J gene lost 2 bases, with 19 bases spanning the gap.

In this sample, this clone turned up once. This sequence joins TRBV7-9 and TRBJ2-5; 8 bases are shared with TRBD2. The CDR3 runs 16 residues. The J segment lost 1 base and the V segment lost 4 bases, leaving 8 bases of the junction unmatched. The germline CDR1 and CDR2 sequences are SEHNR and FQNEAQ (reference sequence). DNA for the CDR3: TGTGCCAGCAGCTCTATCGGGGGGGGCACCCAAGAGACCCAGTACTTC. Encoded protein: CASSSIGGGTQETQYF. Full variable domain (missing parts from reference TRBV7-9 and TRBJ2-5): DTGVSQNPRHKITKRGQNVTFRCDPISEHNRLYWYRQTLGQGPEFLTYFQNEAQLEKSRLLSDRFSAERPKGSFSTLEIQRTEQGDSAMYLCASSSIGGGTQETQYFGPGTRLLVL.

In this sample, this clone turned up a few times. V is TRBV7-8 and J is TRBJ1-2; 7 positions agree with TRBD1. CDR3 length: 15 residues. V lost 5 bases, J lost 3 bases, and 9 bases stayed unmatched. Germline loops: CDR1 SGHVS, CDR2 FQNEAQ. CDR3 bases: TGTGCCAGCAGCATTACCACAGGGGCCGACTATGGCTACACCTTC. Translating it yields CASSITTGADYGYTF.

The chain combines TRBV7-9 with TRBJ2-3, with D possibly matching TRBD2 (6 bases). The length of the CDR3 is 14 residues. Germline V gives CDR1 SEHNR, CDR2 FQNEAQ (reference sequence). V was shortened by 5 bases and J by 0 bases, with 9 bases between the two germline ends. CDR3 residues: CASSRAGSTDTQYF. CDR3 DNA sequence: TGTGCCAGCAGCCGAGCGGGCAGCACAGATACGCAGTATTTT.

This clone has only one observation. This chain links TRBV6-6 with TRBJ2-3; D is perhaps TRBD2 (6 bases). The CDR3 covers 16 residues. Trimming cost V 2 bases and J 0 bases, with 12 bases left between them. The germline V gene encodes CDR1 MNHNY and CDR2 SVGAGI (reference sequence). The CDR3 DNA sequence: TGTGCCAGCAGTTACGGGGCGGGGCATAGCACAGATACGCAGTATTTT. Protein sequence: CASSYGAGHSTDTQYF.

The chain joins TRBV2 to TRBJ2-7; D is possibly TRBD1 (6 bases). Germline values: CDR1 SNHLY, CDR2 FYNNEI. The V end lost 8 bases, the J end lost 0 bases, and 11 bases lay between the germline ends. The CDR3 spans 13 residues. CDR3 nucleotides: TGTGCCAGCGGACAGAGCTTCTCCTACGAGCAGTACTTC. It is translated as CASGQSFSYEQYF.

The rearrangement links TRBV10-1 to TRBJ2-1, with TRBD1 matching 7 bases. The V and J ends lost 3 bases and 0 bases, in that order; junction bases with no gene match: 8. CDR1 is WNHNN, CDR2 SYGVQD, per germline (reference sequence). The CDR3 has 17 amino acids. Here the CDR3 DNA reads TGCGCCAGCAGTGAACTCTCGACAGGGAGCTCCTACAATGAGCAGTTCTTC. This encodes CASSELSTGSSYNEQFF.

The CDR3 nucleotides are TGTGCCAGCAGCCCCCTCCAACGGAATGAGCAGTTCTTC. Translated: CASSPLQRNEQFF. The rearrangement uses TRBV7-9 and TRBJ2-1; D not resolved. The germline V gene encodes CDR1 SEHNR and CDR2 FQNEAQ (reference sequence). The ends were cut back, 5 bases at V and 7 bases at J, with 12 bases in the middle. The CDR3 consists of 13 residues.